This record looks at one T cell receptor (beta chain) sequence and its context. The data were taken from a study of blood T cell repertoires in COVID-19. V was pared by 5 bases and J by 3 bases, with 9 bases of the junction left unmatched. Germline V gene sequence: CDR1 SGHTA, CDR2 FQGNSA. This CDR3 comprises 15 residues. Sequencing was performed with immunoSEQ multiplex PCR; in TCRdb, only in-frame clones are kept and a portion is missing. This sample has 130,000 to 150,000 clones; 80% to 85% occur once, and the top ten carry around 8.8%. The chain joins TRBV7-2 to TRBJ2-7, with 8 positions matching TRBD2. Sequencing input: peripheral blood. This TCR was sampled from a human donor in a cohort sampled during active COVID-19. The CDR3 spells CASSQSGLVGYEQYF. The CDR3 DNA is TGTGCCAGCAGCCAATCGGGACTAGTTGGCTACGAGCAGTACTTC. The full variable domain, in which reference TRBV7-2 and TRBJ2-7 provide the parts outside the CDR3, is GAGVSQSPSNKVTEKGKDVELRCDPISGHTALYWYRQSLGQGLEFLIYFQGNSAPDKSGLPSDRFSAERTGGSVSTLTIQRTQQEDSAVYLCASSQSGLVGYEQYFGPGTRLTVT.